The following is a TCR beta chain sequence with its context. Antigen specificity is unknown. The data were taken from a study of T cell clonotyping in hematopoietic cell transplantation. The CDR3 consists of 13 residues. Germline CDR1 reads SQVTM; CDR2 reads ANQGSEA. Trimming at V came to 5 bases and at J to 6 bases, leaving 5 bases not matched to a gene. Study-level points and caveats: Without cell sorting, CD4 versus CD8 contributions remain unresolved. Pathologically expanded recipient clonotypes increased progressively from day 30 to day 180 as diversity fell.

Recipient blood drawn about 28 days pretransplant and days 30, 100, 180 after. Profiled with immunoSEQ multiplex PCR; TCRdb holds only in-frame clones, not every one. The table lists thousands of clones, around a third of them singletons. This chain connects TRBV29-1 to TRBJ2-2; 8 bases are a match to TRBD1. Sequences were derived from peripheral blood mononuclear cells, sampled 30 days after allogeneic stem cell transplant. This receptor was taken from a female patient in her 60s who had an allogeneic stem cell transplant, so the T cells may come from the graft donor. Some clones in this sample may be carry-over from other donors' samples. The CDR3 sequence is CSVLDRVPGELFF. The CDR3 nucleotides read TGCAGCGTTTTGGACAGGGTCCCCGGGGAGCTGTTTTTT.